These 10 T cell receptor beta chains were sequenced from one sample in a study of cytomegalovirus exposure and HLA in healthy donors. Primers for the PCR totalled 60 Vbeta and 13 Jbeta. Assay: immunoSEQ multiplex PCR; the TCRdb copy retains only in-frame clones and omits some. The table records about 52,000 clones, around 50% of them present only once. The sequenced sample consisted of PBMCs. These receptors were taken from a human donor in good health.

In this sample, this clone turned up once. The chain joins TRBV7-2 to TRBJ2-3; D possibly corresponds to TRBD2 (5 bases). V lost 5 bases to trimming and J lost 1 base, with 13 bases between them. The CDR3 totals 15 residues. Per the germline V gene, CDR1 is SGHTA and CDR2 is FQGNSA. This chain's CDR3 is CASSPEAYGTDTQYF. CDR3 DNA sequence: TGTGCCAGCAGCCCGGAGGCGTATGGCACAGATACGCAGTATTTT.

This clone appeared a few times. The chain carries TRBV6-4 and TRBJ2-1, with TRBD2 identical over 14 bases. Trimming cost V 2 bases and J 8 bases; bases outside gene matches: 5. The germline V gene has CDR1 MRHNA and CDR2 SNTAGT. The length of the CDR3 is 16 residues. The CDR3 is CASSDRGLAGEDEQFF. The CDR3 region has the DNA TGTGCCAGCAGTGACAGGGGACTAGCGGGGGAGGATGAGCAGTTCTTC.

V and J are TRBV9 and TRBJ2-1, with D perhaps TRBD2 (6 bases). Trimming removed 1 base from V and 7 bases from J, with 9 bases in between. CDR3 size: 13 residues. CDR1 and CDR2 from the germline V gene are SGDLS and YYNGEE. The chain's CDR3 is CASSVSAGNEQFF. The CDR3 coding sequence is TGTGCCAGCAGCGTAAGCGCGGGGAATGAGCAGTTCTTC.

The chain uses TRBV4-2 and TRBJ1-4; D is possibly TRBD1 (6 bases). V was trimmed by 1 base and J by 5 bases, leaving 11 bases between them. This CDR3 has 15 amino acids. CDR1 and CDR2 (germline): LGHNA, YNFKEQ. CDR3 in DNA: TGTGCCAGCAGCCAAGGATGGACAGAGAATGAAAAACTGTTTTTT. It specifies CASSQGWTENEKLFF.

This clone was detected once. The CDR3 nucleotides are TGTGCCAGCAGCCGGGACAGGGGAAACAATCAGCCCCAGCATTTT. Protein sequence: CASSRDRGNNQPQHF. The chain employs TRBV7-2 and TRBJ1-5; TRBD1 matches 10 bases. This CDR3 comprises 15 residues. J lost 3 bases, V lost 5 bases, and 4 bases had no gene match. Germline values: CDR1 SGHTA, CDR2 FQGNSA.

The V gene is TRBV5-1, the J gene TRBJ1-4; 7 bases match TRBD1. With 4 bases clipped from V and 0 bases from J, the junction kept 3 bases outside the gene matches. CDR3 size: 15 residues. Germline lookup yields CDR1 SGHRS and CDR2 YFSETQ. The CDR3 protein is CASSRQGSTNEKLFF. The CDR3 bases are TGCGCCAGCAGCCGACAGGGTTCAACTAATGAAAAACTGTTTTTT.

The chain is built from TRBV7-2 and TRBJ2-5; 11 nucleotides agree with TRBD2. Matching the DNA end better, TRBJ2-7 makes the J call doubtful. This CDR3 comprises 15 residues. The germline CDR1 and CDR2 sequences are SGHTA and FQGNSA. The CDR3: CASRPPSGGSYEQYF. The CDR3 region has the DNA TGTGCCAGCAGGCCTCCTAGCGGGGGGTCCTACGAGCAGTACTTC.

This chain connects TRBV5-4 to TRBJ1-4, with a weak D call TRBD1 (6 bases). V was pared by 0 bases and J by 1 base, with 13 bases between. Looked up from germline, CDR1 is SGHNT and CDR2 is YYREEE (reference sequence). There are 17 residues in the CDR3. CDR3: CASSLVGGLGTNEKLFF. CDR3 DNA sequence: TGTGCCAGCAGCTTGGTCGGGGGGCTTGGAACTAATGAAAAACTGTTTTTT.

The CDR3 sequence is CASRRTSGGKETQYF. The CDR3 DNA reads as TGTGCCAGCAGGCGCACTAGCGGGGGCAAAGAGACCCAGTACTTC. This rearrangement joins TRBV2 to TRBJ2-5; 11 positions match TRBD2. Germline assignment: CDR1 SNHLY and CDR2 FYNNEI. V was clipped by 6 bases and J by 3 bases; unmatched bases: 6. The length of the CDR3 is 15 residues.

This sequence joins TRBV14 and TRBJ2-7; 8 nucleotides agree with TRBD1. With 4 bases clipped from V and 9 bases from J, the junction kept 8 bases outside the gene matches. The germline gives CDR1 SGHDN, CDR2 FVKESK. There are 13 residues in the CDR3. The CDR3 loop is CASSLHGTGWQYF. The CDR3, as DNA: TGTGCCAGCAGCCTACATGGGACAGGATGGCAGTACTTC.